This T cell receptor (beta chain) was profiled in a study of CD8 T cells in ankylosing spondylitis. Whole-study results and caveats: Characteristic, it appeared, of ankylosing spondylitis blood was a TCR beta motif of about eight highly homologous variants.

This clonotype was observed many times. Its matching antigen is unknown. TCRdb itself ran the 5' RACE reads through MiXCR, one entry per CDR3 protein. The profile covers 450,000 to 550,000 distinct CDR3 sequences, with about 5.2% appearing a single time and approximately 4% taken by the ten largest. Trimming removed 6 bases from V and 8 bases from J; junction bases left unmatched: 10. Germline values: CDR1 DFQATT, CDR2 SNEGSKA (reference sequence). This CDR3 is 13 amino acids long. This sequence originates from a male donor with ankylosing spondylitis. The chain links TRBV20-1 to TRBJ1-2; 9 bases match TRBD1. Sequencing input: blood, either unsorted or a sorted T cell fraction (not recorded which). CDR3 amino acids: CSAPGQGLDGYTF. In DNA form, the CDR3 reads TGCAGTGCACCCGGACAGGGGCTGGACGGCTACACCTTC.